This T cell receptor (beta chain) was documented in a study of blood T cell repertoires in COVID-19. Study background: Acute-phase and convalescent COVID-19 samples originated in the United States, Italy and Spain.

In the authors' methods: How many nucleated cells were present was estimated from reference gene primer amplification. The table came from immunoSEQ multiplex PCR; TCRdb's copy has only in-frame clones and leaves some out. V, J and clone size are taken as reported in that table, and D and trimming were inferred from the DNA itself. Seen here are 55,000 to 70,000 clones, about 91% observed once, and the top ten hold 2% to 2.5%. This CDR3 region has 13 residues. V lost 7 bases to trimming and J lost 4 bases, with 12 bases between them. CDR1 MNHEY and CDR2 SVGAGI come from the germline V gene. The source of this sequence is a man aged 55 to 70 with acute or convalescent COVID-19. Sequencing was done on a sample of peripheral blood. J is TRBJ2-3 and V is TRBV6-5; D possibly corresponds to TRBD1 (6 bases). The DNA of the CDR3 is TGTGCCAGCACCTCACAGGGAGCAGATACGCAGTATTTT. Translating gives CASTSQGADTQYF.